This T cell receptor beta chain is from a study of control samples from healthy donors and cancer patients. Libraries were prepared by immunoSEQ multiplex PCR; TCRdb keeps only in-frame clonotypes and omits some of them. The sample lists about 150,000 clones, approximately 93% occurring once. The sample was blood. This clonotype originated in a man aged 50 or older in good health.

The CDR3 spells CASSRGLAGGPNEQYF. DNA of the CDR3: TGCGCCAGCAGCCGCGGACTAGCGGGAGGGCCTAACGAGCAGTACTTC. J is TRBJ2-7 and V is TRBV4-1, with TRBD2 matching over 15 bases. Trimming removed 4 bases from V and 5 bases from J; junction bases left unmatched: 6. The CDR3 is 16 amino acids. Germline V gene sequence: CDR1 MGHRA, CDR2 YSYEKL.